The rows below give T cell receptor beta chains drawn from one sample of a study of T cell repertoires in cytomegalovirus infection. TCRdb fed the reads into MiXCR, producing one record per CDR3 protein. The table records 490,000 or so distinct CDR3 sequences, roughly 10% of them present only once. The sequencing input was PBMCs. Every receptor here comes from a human donor in good health (CMV status not recorded). Some clones in this sample may be carry-over from other donors' samples. CDR3s include the opening cysteine and the closing phenylalanine or tryptophan. The D gene is left open where the match is weak. Clone size is given for some rows only: seen once, a few or many times, or a class if the clone is expanded.

d_call,clone_size,j_call,v_call,cdr3_aa,cdr3_nt
TRBD2,NA,TRBJ2-1,TRBV13,CASSLESGSLPREQFF,TGTGCCAGCAGCTTGGAAAGCGGGAGTCTCCCCAGGGAGCAGTTCTTC
NA,many,TRBJ2-7,TRBV9,CASSVATGSYEQYF,TGTGCCAGCAGCGTAGCCACAGGCTCCTACGAGCAGTACTTC
TRBD1,few,TRBJ2-5,TRBV6-6,CASIERQGGRNQYF,TGTGCCAGCATCGAAAGACAGGGGGGAAGGAACCAGTACTTC
NA,many,TRBJ2-3,TRBV27,CASSFRGVGDTQYF,TGTGCCAGCAGTTTCCGAGGGGTTGGAGATACGCAGTATTTT
TRBD2,many,TRBJ2-3,TRBV6-1,CASSGLAVGTDTQYF,TGTGCCAGCAGTGGACTAGCGGTCGGAACAGATACGCAGTATTTT
NA,many,TRBJ2-3,TRBV11-1,CASRSGSTDTQYF,TGTGCCAGCAGATCCGGGAGCACAGATACGCAGTATTTT
TRBD1,NA,TRBJ1-4,TRBV2,CASRADRDEKLFF,TGTGCCAGCAGGGCGGACAGGGATGAAAAACTGTTTTTT
TRBD1,NA,TRBJ2-3,TRBV12-3/TRBV12-4,CASGSGQGNADTQYF,TGTGCCAGCGGATCGGGACAGGGGAATGCGGATACGCAGTATTTT
NA,NA,TRBJ2-7,TRBV14,CASSQVHTVTYEQYF,TGTGCCAGCAGCCAAGTGCATACAGTCACCTACGAGCAGTACTTC
TRBD2,many,TRBJ2-1,TRBV7-9,CASSAPSGGEFYNEQFF,TGTGCCAGCAGCGCGCCTAGCGGGGGGGAATTCTACAATGAGCAGTTCTTC
NA,NA,TRBJ2-7,TRBV6-2/TRBV6-3,CASSPQGSHEQYF,TGTGCCAGCAGTCCACAGGGCTCCCACGAGCAGTACTTC
NA,many,TRBJ1-1,TRBV20-1,CSATWEDTEAFF,TGCAGTGCTACCTGGGAGGACACTGAAGCTTTCTTT
NA,few,TRBJ2-2,TRBV6-5,CASSYIPNTGELFF,TGTGCCAGCAGTTACATCCCGAACACCGGGGAGCTGTTTTTT
NA,few,TRBJ2-1,TRBV28,CASSSVLGGEQFF,TGTGCCAGCAGTTCCGTCTTAGGAGGGGAGCAGTTCTTC
NA,many,TRBJ2-3,TRBV7-2,CASRQGVPDTQYF,TGTGCCAGCAGACAAGGGGTCCCAGATACGCAGTATTTT
TRBD2,NA,TRBJ2-1,TRBV20-1,CSARGLAVNEQFF,TGCAGTGCTAGGGGACTAGCGGTAAATGAGCAGTTCTTC
NA,few,TRBJ1-6,TRBV4-1,CASSQGVYNSPLHF,TGCGCCAGCAGCCAAGGAGTTTATAATTCACCCCTCCACTTT
TRBD1,NA,TRBJ1-2,TRBV19,CASRRDRDDGYTF,TGTGCCAGTAGGAGGGACAGGGACGACGGCTACACCTTC
TRBD1,NA,TRBJ2-7,TRBV28,CASSLLSWTGGEVQYF,TGTGCCAGCAGTTTACTTTCCTGGACAGGTGGTGAAGTGCAGTACTTC
TRBD1,few,TRBJ2-1,TRBV10-3,CAITPSGGTGSNEQFF,TGTGCCATCACCCCCTCTGGGGGGACAGGGAGCAATGAGCAGTTCTTC
TRBD2,few,TRBJ2-1,TRBV6-6,CASSQLAGVPYEQFF,TGTGCCAGCAGTCAACTAGCGGGAGTACCCTATGAGCAGTTCTTC
NA,many,TRBJ2-1,TRBV7-3,CASSLRGNEQFF,TGTGCCAGCAGCCTAAGGGGTAATGAGCAGTTCTTC
TRBD2,many,TRBJ2-1,TRBV7-2,CASRLSSGSYNEQFF,TGTGCCAGCAGGCTATCTAGCGGCTCCTACAATGAGCAGTTCTTC
TRBD2,few,TRBJ2-3,TRBV9,CASSVPLAGGSTDTQYF,TGTGCCAGCAGCGTCCCTCTAGCGGGGGGAAGCACAGATACGCAGTATTTT
NA,many,TRBJ2-1,TRBV19,CASSIALPYNEQFF,TGTGCCAGTAGTATAGCCCTACCCTACAATGAGCAGTTCTTC
NA,NA,TRBJ1-5,TRBV29-1,CSVEVGFDQPQHF,TGCAGCGTTGAAGTGGGCTTTGATCAGCCCCAGCATTTT
TRBD2,NA,TRBJ2-7,TRBV3-1,CASSPSGGGITEQYF,TGTGCCAGCAGTCCTAGCGGGGGAGGGATCACCGAGCAGTACTTC
NA,many,TRBJ1-1,TRBV6-6,CASSRGQTIPEAFF,TGTGCCAGCAGTAGAGGACAGACGATCCCTGAAGCTTTCTTT
NA,many,TRBJ2-5,TRBV7-9,CALRQEETQYF,TGTGCCCTGAGGCAGGAAGAGACCCAGTACTTC
NA,many,TRBJ1-2,TRBV27,CASSFQSGIHYGYTF,TGTGCCAGCAGTTTTCAATCAGGGATCCACTATGGCTACACCTTC
TRBD1,many,TRBJ1-5,TRBV20-1,CSAVQGGNQPQHF,TGCAGTGCGGTCCAGGGGGGCAATCAGCCCCAGCATTTT
TRBD2,many,TRBJ2-5,TRBV5-5,CASSWTGTSGAETQYF,TGTGCCAGCAGCTGGACCGGGACTAGCGGGGCGGAGACCCAGTACTTC
NA,many,TRBJ2-7,TRBV7-6,CASSLAQANEQYF,TGTGCCAGCAGCTTAGCGCAGGCTAACGAGCAGTACTTC
TRBD2,NA,TRBJ2-7,TRBV3-1,CASSQGGAGSTQQYF,TGTGCCAGCAGCCAAGGTGGAGCGGGGTCCACCCAGCAGTACTTC
NA,few,TRBJ1-2,TRBV25-1,CASSPAAGGAGYTF,TGTGCCAGCAGTCCGGCGGCGGGGGGCGCGGGCTACACCTTC
TRBD2,many,TRBJ2-4,TRBV27,CASSPILPTSGGDKNIQYF,TGTGCCAGCAGTCCCATTCTGCCGACTAGCGGGGGCGATAAAAACATTCAGTACTTC
NA,few,TRBJ1-4,TRBV6-5,CASRIGTKEKLFF,TGTGCCAGCAGGATCGGGACCAAGGAAAAACTGTTTTTT
NA,NA,TRBJ1-5,TRBV20-1,CSATGVEYNQPQHF,TGCAGTGCTACAGGGGTGGAGTACAATCAGCCCCAGCATTTT
TRBD1,NA,TRBJ2-2,TRBV28,CASSTLTGGIGELFF,TGTGCCAGCAGTACGTTGACAGGGGGCATCGGGGAGCTGTTTTTT
TRBD2,few,TRBJ2-1,TRBV20-1,CSALALWTSGSHRVDEQFF,TGCAGTGCCCTAGCGCTGTGGACTAGCGGGAGTCACAGGGTTGATGAGCAGTTCTTC
NA,many,TRBJ2-1,TRBV5-1,CASSPDRRDNEQFF,TGCGCCAGCAGCCCTGACAGGCGTGACAATGAGCAGTTCTTC
TRBD1,few,TRBJ1-1,TRBV20-1,CRAGQGANTEAFF,TGCAGGGCAGGACAGGGGGCGAACACTGAAGCTTTCTTT